Each of the 6 T cell receptor beta chains below was sequenced from the same sample in a study of T-cell reconstitution after alpha-beta-depleted transplantation in children. A library of TCRbeta sequences, prepared with unique molecular identifiers, was generated. Each CDR3 protein is one row after TCRdb ran MiXCR on the PCR reads. The repertoire consists of over 85,000 distinct CDR3 sequences, with 10% occurring once and the leading ten covering roughly 8%. The sequences come from PBMCs from the stem cell graft donor, collected from the stem cell graft. Source of these receptors: a human donor who donated a stem cell graft to a child with acute lymphoblastic leukemia.

This clonotype was recorded at least ten times. J is TRBJ1-3 and V is TRBV4-1; D gene uncertain. The CDR3 runs 16 residues. Germline V gene data show CDR1 as MGHRA and CDR2 as YSYEKL. V lost 3 bases and J lost 4, with 16 bases in between. The CDR3 region is CASSHGRGRSGNTIYF. Here the CDR3 DNA reads TGCGCCAGCAGCCATGGACGAGGGCGTTCAGGAAACACCATATATTTT.

Many counts were recorded for this clonotype. V usage is TRBV18 and J usage is TRBJ2-6, with D uncertain. This CDR3 region has 14 residues. V gave up 1 base and J gave up 2 bases, with 3 bases separating them. Germline-derived CDR1 and CDR2 are KGHSH and LQKENI. CDR3 sequence reads: CASSPQTGANVLTF. The CDR3 region has the DNA TGTGCCAGCTCACCACAGACTGGGGCCAACGTCCTGACTTTC.

In regard to this clonotype: Just one base apart from a much larger clone, this may be a read error. The genes are TRBV7-9 and TRBJ1-5, with TRBD1 identical over 9 bases. This CDR3 has 14 amino acids. The germline V gene has CDR1 SEHNR and CDR2 FQNEAQ (reference sequence). For the CDR3, the DNA is TGTGCCATCAGCCCATCCCCGGGAGGACAGGGGCAGCATTTT. Amino acids: CAISPSPGGQGQHF.

This clonotype was counted at least ten times. This rearrangement joins TRBV19 to TRBJ2-3; D gene uncertain. Germline CDR1 is LNHDA and CDR2 is SQIVND (reference sequence). The V end was cut by 8 bases, the J end by 4 bases, with 19 bases between. The CDR3 totals 15 residues. The DNA for the CDR3 is TGTGCCAGTCGTCGGACCTTCGGACCACCAGATACGCAGTATTTT. This translates into CASRRTFGPPDTQYF.

This clonotype was seen ten or more times. V gene TRBV5-1 combines with J gene TRBJ1-4, with D uncertain. Germline V gene data show CDR1 as SGHRS and CDR2 as YFSETQ. The CDR3 consists of 15 residues. The V and J ends lost 5 bases and 8 bases respectively, with 19 bases between them. DNA of the CDR3: TGCGCCAGCAGTCCAGGACCCGGCGAAGGCGAAAAACTGTTTTTT. Translation gives CASSPGPGEGEKLFF.

This clonotype has a count of ten or more. The chain is built from TRBV27 and TRBJ2-5; D possibly matches TRBD1 or TRBD2 (6 bases each). The CDR3 consists of 16 residues. V lost 3 bases, J lost 4 bases, and 18 bases lay in between. Germline lookup yields CDR1 MNHEY and CDR2 SMNVEV (reference sequence). For the CDR3, the DNA is TGTGCCAGCAGTTTGGGGGGTGTGGGCAGGGGAGAGACCCAGTACTTC. It encodes CASSLGGVGRGETQYF.